The 27 T cell receptor gamma chains listed next were all sequenced from one sample in a study of gamma delta lymphoproliferative disorders and STAT genes. Genomic DNA from isolated PBMCs served as the sequencing template. TCRdb called clones from the multiplex PCR reads again using CATT. The data contain 1,500 to 2,000 gamma-chain clones, about 8.6% of them singletons. Sequenced input: blood. Receptors originate from a human donor in good health.

This clone is termed medium-sized. V gene TRGV2 combines with J gene TRGJP2. TCRdb lists no J gene, so it was determined here by aligning the DNA to germline. CDR3 length equals 14 residues. V lost 2 bases and J lost 2; bases outside the gene matches: 2. The V gene's germline CDR1 is EGSNGY and CDR2 YDSYNSKV. CDR3 loop: CATWDVSSDWIKTF. The CDR3 coding sequence is TGTGCCACCTGGGACGTGAGTAGTGATTGGATCAAGACGTTT.

Sample share makes this clone medium-sized. The V and J genes are TRGV2 and TRGJ1 or TRGJ2. The J gene, not given by TCRdb, was assigned here from a germline match of the nucleotide sequence. The CDR3 is made up of 12 amino acids. J gave up 6 bases and V 4 bases, and 6 bases lay outside the gene matches. CDR1 is EGSNGY and CDR2 is YDSYNSKV in the germline V gene. The CDR3 DNA reads TGTGCCACCTGGGATTTGCCTTATAAGAAACTCTTT. This gives the protein CATWDLPYKKLF.

This clone counts as medium-sized (0.01 to 0.1%). The rearrangement joins TRGV10 to TRGJP2. The J gene comes from matching the DNA to germline here; TCRdb lacks it. TRGV10 is annotated as an ORF whose role is uncertain. This CDR3 region has 15 residues. V was pared by 8 bases and J by 2 bases, with 9 bases of the junction left unmatched. DNA for the CDR3: TGTGCTGCGTGGGGCCTTGGGAGTAGTGATTGGATCAAGACGTTT. This gives the protein CAAWGLGSSDWIKTF.

This rearrangement joins TRGV2 to TRGJP2. The J gene, missing from TCRdb, was assigned here through DNA to germline matching. This CDR3 contains 16 residues. Germline loops: CDR1 EGSNGY, CDR2 YDSYNSKV. V lost 5 bases, J lost 2 bases, and 11 bases stayed unmatched. The CDR3 nucleotides are TGTGCCACCTGGGGGGGAGGGGGGAGTAGTGATTGGATCAAGACGTTT. It yields the protein CATWGGGGSSDWIKTF.

The chain carries TRGV8 and TRGJ1 or TRGJ2. TCRdb carries no J gene annotation; the J gene was assigned here by matching the DNA with germline. This CDR3 is 13 amino acids long. Germline-derived CDR1 and CDR2 are VENAVY and YDSYNSRV. V lost 4 bases and J lost 2; bases outside the gene matches: 5. The CDR3 here is CATWENHYYKKLF. Written as DNA, the CDR3 is TGTGCCACCTGGGAGAACCATTATTATAAGAAACTCTTT.

The sample holds a few counts of this clone. CDR3 bases: TGTGCCACCTGGGCGACTGGTTGGTTCAAGATATTT. As protein: CATWATGWFKIF. J is TRGJP1 and V is TRGV2. TCRdb offers no J gene call, so here the DNA was matched to germline to obtain one. The CDR3 covers 12 residues. With V trimmed by 5 bases and J by 5 bases, 2 bases remained unmatched. CDR1 is EGSNGY and CDR2 is YDSYNSKV in the germline V gene.

By sample fraction, this clone is medium-sized. Other DNA variants within this sample encode the same CDR3. V and J are TRGV3 and TRGJ1 or TRGJ2. TCRdb lists no J gene, so it was determined here by aligning the DNA to germline. The germline CDR1 and CDR2 sequences are VTNTFY and YDVSTARD (reference sequence). With V trimmed by 0 bases and J by 3 bases, 2 bases remained unmatched. The CDR3 runs to 13 residues. The CDR3 protein is CATWDRLYYKKLF. The CDR3 DNA sequence: TGTGCCACCTGGGACAGGCTTTATTATAAGAAACTCTTT.

By share, this clone counts as medium-sized (0.01 to 0.1%). The chain uses TRGV4 and TRGJ1 or TRGJ2. TCRdb does not report a J gene; here it was assigned by matching the DNA to germline references. This CDR3 spans 12 amino acids. Losses at the gene ends were 0 bases for V and 8 bases for J; bases not matched to a gene: 4. In germline, CDR1 is EGSTGY, CDR2 YDSYTSSV. The CDR3 loop is CATWDGTHKKLF. CDR3 nucleotides: TGTGCCACCTGGGATGGGACCCATAAGAAACTCTTT.

By sample fraction, this clone is medium-sized. The rearrangement uses TRGV9 and TRGJP. Assignment of the J gene here rests on matching the DNA to germline, because TCRdb gives none. Germline assignment: CDR1 GITISATS and CDR2 ISYDGTV (reference sequence). V trimming: 3 bases; J trimming: 3 bases; junction bases outside the gene matches: 11. There are 19 residues in the CDR3. The CDR3 is CALWESPGPQELGKKIKVF. CDR3 coding DNA: TGTGCCTTGTGGGAGTCCCCAGGGCCGCAAGAGTTGGGCAAAAAAATCAAGGTATTT.

The chain has TRGV9 and TRGJP. TCRdb gives no J gene; it was assigned here by matching the DNA to germline. The CDR3 covers 17 residues. V shed 4 bases, J shed 7 bases, and the junction held 10 bases outside the gene matches. From germline, CDR1 is GITISATS and CDR2 ISYDGTV (reference sequence). This CDR3 reads CALWDLPRELGKKIKVF. The CDR3 coding sequence is TGTGCCTTGTGGGATCTCCCGAGGGAGTTGGGCAAAAAAATCAAGGTATTT.

This clone is termed medium-sized (0.01 to 0.1%). Distinct nucleotide sequences in the sample also encode this CDR3. The genes are TRGV4 and TRGJ1 or TRGJ2. The J gene is not listed in TCRdb, so it was assigned here from a DNA match to germline. Germline CDR1 and CDR2: EGSTGY and YDSYTSSV. The CDR3 runs to 13 residues. Unmatched junction bases numbered 4, after V lost 1 base and J lost 4 bases. The CDR3 protein is CATWDGNYYKKLF. CDR3 bases: TGTGCCACCTGGGATGGAAACTATTATAAGAAACTCTTT.

This clone is categorized as large. The chain links TRGV2 to TRGJ1 or TRGJ2. TCRdb carries no J gene annotation; the J gene was assigned here by matching the DNA with germline. Germline CDR1 is EGSNGY and CDR2 is YDSYNSKV. With 0 bases clipped from V and 7 bases from J, the junction kept 6 bases outside the gene matches. The CDR3 extends over 13 amino acids. The CDR3 here is CATWDGQEYKKLF. Written as DNA, the CDR3 is TGTGCCACCTGGGACGGGCAGGAGTATAAGAAACTCTTT.

By its share, this clone is medium-sized. V and J are TRGV2 and TRGJ1 or TRGJ2. Germline matching of the DNA provided the J gene here, since TCRdb leaves it blank. V was pared by 3 bases and J by 3 bases, with 2 bases of the junction left unmatched. Germline V gene lookup returns CDR1 EGSNGY and CDR2 YDSYNSKV. The CDR3 has 12 amino acids. The CDR3 sequence: CATWDCYYKKLF. Here the CDR3 DNA reads TGTGCCACCTGGGACTGTTATTATAAGAAACTCTTT.

V and J are TRGV4 and TRGJ1 or TRGJ2. J gave up 5 bases and V 9 bases, and 1 base lay outside the gene matches. CDR1 is EGSTGY and CDR2 is YDSYTSSV in the germline V gene. The CDR3 consists of 9 residues. Here the CDR3 DNA reads TGTGCCACCCATTATAAGAAACTCTTT. Amino acid sequence: CATHYKKLF.

Relative to its sample, this clone is medium-sized. The genes are TRGV4 and TRGJ1 or TRGJ2. Assignment of the J gene here rests on matching the DNA to germline, because TCRdb gives none. This CDR3 contains 14 residues. Germline V gene data show CDR1 as EGSTGY and CDR2 as YDSYTSSV. V shed 0 bases, J shed 7 bases, and the junction held 9 bases outside the gene matches. The CDR3 here is CATWDGPDRYKKLF. CDR3 nucleotide sequence: TGTGCCACCTGGGATGGGCCTGATAGGTATAAGAAACTCTTT.

This clone was seen only a few times. With a much larger clone just one base away, this may be a read error. Different DNA sequences within this sample yield the same CDR3. The V segment is TRGV4, and no J call was made. The CDR3 extends over 12 amino acids. CDR1 and CDR2 (germline): EGSTGY, YDSYTSSV. As DNA, the CDR3 is TGTGCCACCTGGGATTTAAATTATAAGAAACTTTTT. It codes for CATWDLNYKKLF.

Sample share makes this clone medium-sized (0.01 to 0.1%). The rearrangement links TRGV4 to TRGJ1 or TRGJ2. The J gene, left out of TCRdb, was set here by checking the DNA against germline. The germline CDR1 and CDR2 sequences are EGSTGY and YDSYTSSV. The CDR3 spans 14 residues. Germline trimming cut 0 bases from V and 3 bases from J; bases unmatched to any gene: 5. CDR3 region: CATWDGPFYYKKLF. The CDR3 bases are TGTGCCACCTGGGATGGGCCCTTTTATTATAAGAAACTCTTT.

Sample share makes this clone medium-sized. The chain combines TRGV2 with TRGJ1 or TRGJ2. The J gene is absent in TCRdb and was assigned here via DNA matching to germline. Per germline, CDR1 EGSNGY and CDR2 YDSYNSKV. V shed 0 bases and J 6 bases; nucleotides not matched to a gene: 5. CDR3 length: 13 amino acids. The CDR3 sequence is CATWDGRVYKKLF. Written as DNA, the CDR3 is TGTGCCACCTGGGACGGGCGTGTTTATAAGAAACTCTTT.

Relative to its sample, this clone is medium-sized (0.01 to 0.1%). V is TRGV3 and J is TRGJ1 or TRGJ2. Matching the DNA to germline supplied the J gene, which TCRdb does not give. V lost 0 bases to trimming and J lost 0 bases; unmatched junction nucleotides: 5. The CDR3 loop spans 15 amino acids. Germline lookup yields CDR1 VTNTFY and CDR2 YDVSTARD (reference sequence). CDR3 coding DNA: TGTGCCACCTGGGACAGGCCCACGAATTATTATAAGAAACTCTTT. It is translated as CATWDRPTNYYKKLF.

By its share, this clone is medium-sized. The chain joins TRGV9 to TRGJP. The J gene was not available in TCRdb and was assigned here by matching the DNA to germline segments. The V gene end was trimmed by 3 bases and the J gene end by 7 bases; junction bases not matched to a gene: 6. Germline V lookup: CDR1 GITISATS, CDR2 ISYDGTV (reference sequence). The CDR3 runs to 16 residues. CDR3 DNA sequence: TGTGCCTTGTGGGAGCTCCTTGAGTTGGGCAAAAAAATCAAGGTATTT. It specifies CALWELLELGKKIKVF.

This rearrangement joins TRGV2 to TRGJP2. The J gene, not given by TCRdb, was assigned here from a germline match of the nucleotide sequence. CDR1 is EGSNGY, CDR2 YDSYNSKV, per germline. V shed 2 bases and J 8 bases; nucleotides not matched to a gene: 8. The CDR3 runs 14 residues. The CDR3 nucleotides read TGTGCCACCTGGGACGTATCTCGCGATTGGATCAAGACGTTT. Translating gives CATWDVSRDWIKTF.

This clone is deemed medium-sized. V is TRGV9 and J is TRGJ1 or TRGJ2. As TCRdb names no J gene, one was assigned here on the basis of a DNA match to germline. Germline V gives CDR1 GITISATS, CDR2 ISYDGTV (reference sequence). The J segment lost 4 bases and the V segment lost 2 bases, leaving 8 bases of the junction unmatched. This CDR3 contains 14 residues. The CDR3 coding sequence is TGTGCCTTGTGGGAGGCTACTATATATTATAAGAAACTCTTT. Translating it yields CALWEATIYYKKLF.

There is no J gene call, but TRGV3 is given as the V gene. CDR1 VTNTFY and CDR2 YDVSTARD come from the germline V gene (reference sequence). The length of the CDR3 is 10 residues. The CDR3, as DNA: TGTGCCACCCCCGGTCTGATCGGGGTCTTT. Translation gives CATPGLIGVF.

By share, this clone counts as medium-sized. The DNA is left out, because the CDR3 cannot be placed on it with certainty; the CDR3 is given as TCRdb lists it. The J gene is uncalled and the V gene is TRGV11. TRGV11 is known as an ORF, though its function is uncertain. The CDR3 totals 14 residues, both ends included. CDR3 amino acids: CTTVPAGFPAKWVF.

The genes are TRGV8 and TRGJP1. The J gene, left out of TCRdb, was set here by checking the DNA against germline. With V trimmed by 3 bases and J by 0 bases, 1 base remained unmatched. The CDR3 totals 14 residues. Germline V lookup: CDR1 VENAVY, CDR2 YDSYNSRV. The CDR3 bases are TGTGCCACCTGGGATTATACCACTGGTTGGTTCAAGATATTT. Residues: CATWDYTTGWFKIF.

This clone was seen ten or more times. The chain combines TRGV8 with TRGJ1 or TRGJ2. Here the J gene came from matching the DNA to germline, since TCRdb omits it. This CDR3 comprises 15 residues. V lost 3 bases to trimming and J lost 1 base; unmatched junction nucleotides: 9. Germline V gives CDR1 VENAVY, CDR2 YDSYNSRV. In nucleotides, the CDR3 is TGTGCCACCTGGGATCCCCTTCCCAATTATTATAAGAAACTCTTT. Translated: CATWDPLPNYYKKLF.

This clone counts as medium-sized. The rearrangement links TRGV10 to TRGJ1 or TRGJ2. TCRdb carries no J gene annotation; the J gene was assigned here by matching the DNA with germline. TRGV10 is an ORF, with its function uncertain. V lost 8 bases to trimming and J lost 0 bases; unmatched junction nucleotides: 11. The CDR3 is 15 residues long. The CDR3 loop is CAAWDYIGNYYKKLF. Written as DNA, the CDR3 is TGTGCTGCGTGGGATTATATTGGGAATTATTATAAGAAACTCTTT.